This T cell receptor (beta chain) was profiled in a study of T-cell memory formation after mild COVID-19. Across the whole study: Most TCR clusters belonged to a single donor. Whole-study findings and limits: Pre-infection memory contained some responding clones, which suggested that cross-reactive memory had joined.

The ends were cut back, 0 bases at V and 0 bases at J, with 2 bases in the middle. The CDR3 consists of 13 residues. Germline V lookup: CDR1 SGHTA, CDR2 FQGTGA. Details on this clonotype: Antigen unknown.

MiXCR, applied by TCRdb to the 5' RACE reads, yields one record per CDR3 protein. This sample carries roughly 130,000 distinct CDR3 sequences, over 15% of them seen once, and the ten largest clones take 4.5% to 6.5%. Material: PBMCs or a T cell subset sorted from them (not recorded which). The chain couples TRBV7-3 to TRBJ1-1; D ambiguous. The sequence was collected from a man aged 18 to 29 who had mild COVID-19 (a few samples of this study predate the infection). Cell type and time point are not known. In nucleotides, the CDR3 is TGTGCCAGCAGCTTAACCCTGAACACTGAAGCTTTCTTT. It is translated as CASSLTLNTEAFF.